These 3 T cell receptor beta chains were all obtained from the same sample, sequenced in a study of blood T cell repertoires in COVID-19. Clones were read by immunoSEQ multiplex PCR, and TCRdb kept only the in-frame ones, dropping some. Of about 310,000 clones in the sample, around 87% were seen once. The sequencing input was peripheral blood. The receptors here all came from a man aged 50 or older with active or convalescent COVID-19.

The CDR3 region is CASSLIQGGYTEAFF. CDR3 in DNA: TGCGCCAGCAGCCTTATTCAGGGCGGATACACTGAAGCTTTCTTT. The chain carries TRBV5-1 and TRBJ1-1; the D gene is possibly TRBD1 (5 bases). The V gene lost 4 bases and the J gene lost 3 bases, with 16 bases spanning the gap. The CDR3 is 15 amino acids. Germline V gene sequence: CDR1 SGHRS, CDR2 YFSETQ.

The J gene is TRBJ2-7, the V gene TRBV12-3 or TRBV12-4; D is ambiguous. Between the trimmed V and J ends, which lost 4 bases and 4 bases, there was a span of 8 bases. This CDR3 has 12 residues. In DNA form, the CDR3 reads TGTGCCAGCAGTTCTGGCCAGTACGAGCAGTACTTC. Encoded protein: CASSSGQYEQYF.

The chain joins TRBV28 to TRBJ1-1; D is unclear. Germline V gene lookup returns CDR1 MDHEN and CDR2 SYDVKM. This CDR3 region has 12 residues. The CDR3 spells CATSQLNTEAFF. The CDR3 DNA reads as TGTGCAACATCCCAACTGAACACTGAAGCTTTCTTT. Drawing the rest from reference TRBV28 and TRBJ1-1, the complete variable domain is DVKVTQSSRYLVKRTGEKVFLECVQDMDHENMFWYRQDPGLGLRLIYFSYDVKMKEKGDIPEGYSVSREKKERFSLILESASTNQTSMYLCATSQLNTEAFFGQGTRLTVV.